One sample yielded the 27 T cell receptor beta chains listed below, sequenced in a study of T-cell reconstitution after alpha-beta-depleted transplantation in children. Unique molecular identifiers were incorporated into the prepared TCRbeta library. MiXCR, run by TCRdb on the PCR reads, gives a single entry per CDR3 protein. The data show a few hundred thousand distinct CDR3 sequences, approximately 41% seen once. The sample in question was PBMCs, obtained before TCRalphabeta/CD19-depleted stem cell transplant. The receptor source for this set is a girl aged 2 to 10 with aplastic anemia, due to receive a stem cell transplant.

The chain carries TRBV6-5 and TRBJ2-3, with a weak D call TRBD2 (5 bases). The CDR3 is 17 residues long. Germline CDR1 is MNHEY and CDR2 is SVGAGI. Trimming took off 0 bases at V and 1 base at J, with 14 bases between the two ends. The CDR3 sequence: CASSYSALAAGTDTQYF. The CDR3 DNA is TGTGCCAGCAGTTACTCGGCGCTAGCTGCTGGCACAGATACGCAGTATTTT.

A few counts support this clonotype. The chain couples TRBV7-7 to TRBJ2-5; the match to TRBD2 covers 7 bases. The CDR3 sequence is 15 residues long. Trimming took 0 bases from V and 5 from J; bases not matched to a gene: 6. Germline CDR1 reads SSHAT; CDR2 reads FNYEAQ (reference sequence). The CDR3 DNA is TGTGCCAGCAGCTTAGCGGCGACTAGCCAGGAGACCCAGTACTTC. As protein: CASSLAATSQETQYF.

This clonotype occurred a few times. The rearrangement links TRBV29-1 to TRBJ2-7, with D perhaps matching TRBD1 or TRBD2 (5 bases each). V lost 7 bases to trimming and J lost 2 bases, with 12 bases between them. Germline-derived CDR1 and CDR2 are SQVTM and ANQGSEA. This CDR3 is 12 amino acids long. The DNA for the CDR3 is TGCAGCGCTAAGACAGCGGCCTACGAGCAGTACTTC. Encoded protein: CSAKTAAYEQYF.

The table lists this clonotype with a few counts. This chain's CDR3 is CASSHLDTQETQYF. DNA for the CDR3: TGTGCCAGCAGCCACCTCGATACTCAAGAGACCCAGTACTTC. The chain is built from TRBV5-8 and TRBJ2-5; D unclear. The CDR3 extends over 14 amino acids. Trimming removed 4 bases at V and 2 bases at J, with 12 bases between. Germline V gene lookup returns CDR1 SGHTS and CDR2 YDEGEE.

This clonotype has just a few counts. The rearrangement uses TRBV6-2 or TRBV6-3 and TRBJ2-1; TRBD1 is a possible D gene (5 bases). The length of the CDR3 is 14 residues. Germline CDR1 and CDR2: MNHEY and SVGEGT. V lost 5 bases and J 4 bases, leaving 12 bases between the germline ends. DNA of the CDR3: TGTGCCAGCAGTCCAAAACAGGTTTACAATGAGCAGTTCTTC. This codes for CASSPKQVYNEQFF.

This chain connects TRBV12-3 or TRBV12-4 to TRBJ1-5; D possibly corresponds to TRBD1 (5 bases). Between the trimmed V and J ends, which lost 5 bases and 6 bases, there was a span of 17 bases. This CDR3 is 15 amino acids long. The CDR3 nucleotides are TGTGCCAGCAGTATAAGGGGCAGGGACGGTCAGCCCCAGCATTTT. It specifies CASSIRGRDGQPQHF.

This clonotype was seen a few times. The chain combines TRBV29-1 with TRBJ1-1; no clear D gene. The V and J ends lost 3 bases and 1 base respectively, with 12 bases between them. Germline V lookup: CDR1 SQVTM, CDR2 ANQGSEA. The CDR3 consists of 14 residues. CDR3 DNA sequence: TGCAGCGTTGACCTCGTCATATCGAACACTGAAGCTTTCTTT. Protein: CSVDLVISNTEAFF. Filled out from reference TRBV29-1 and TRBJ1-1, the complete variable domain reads SAVISQKPSRDICQRGTSLTIQCQVDSQVTMMFWYRQQPGQSLTLIATANQGSEATYESGFVIDKFPISRPNLTFSTLTVSNMSPEDSSIYLCSVDLVISNTEAFFGQGTRLTVV.

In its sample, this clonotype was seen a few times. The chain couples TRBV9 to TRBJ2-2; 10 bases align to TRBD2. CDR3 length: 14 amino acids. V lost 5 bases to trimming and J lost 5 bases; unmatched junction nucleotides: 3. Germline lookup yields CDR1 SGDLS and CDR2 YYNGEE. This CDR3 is CASSSGRPTGELFF. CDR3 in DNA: TGTGCCAGCAGTAGCGGGAGGCCAACCGGGGAGCTGTTTTTT.

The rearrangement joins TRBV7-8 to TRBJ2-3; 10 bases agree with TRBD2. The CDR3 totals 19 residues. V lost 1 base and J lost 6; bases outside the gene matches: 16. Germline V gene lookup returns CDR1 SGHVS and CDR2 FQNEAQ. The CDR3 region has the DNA TGTGCCAGCAGCTTAGTAAGGGCCAGGGGGACTAGCGTGGGGGATACGCAGTATTTT. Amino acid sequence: CASSLVRARGTSVGDTQYF. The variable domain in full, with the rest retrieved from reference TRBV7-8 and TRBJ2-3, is GAGVSQSPRYKVAKRGQDVALRCDPISGHVSLFWYQQALGQGPEFLTYFQNEAQLDKSGLPSDRFFAERPEGSVSTLKIQRTQQEDSAVYLCASSLVRARGTSVGDTQYFGPGTRLTVL.

CDR3 DNA: TGCGCCAGCAGCCAAGTGCAGGGGGGACTGTTCTTC. It encodes CASSQVQGGLFF. The chain uses TRBV4-3 and TRBJ2-1; D may be TRBD1 (7 bases). The V gene's germline CDR1 is LGHNA and CDR2 YSLEER. V was pared by 1 base and J by 15 bases, with 13 bases between. The CDR3 length is 12 residues.

In nucleotides, the CDR3 is TGCGCCAGCAGCCTCGGGACAGGAACCAAAAACATTCAGTACTTC. Protein: CASSLGTGTKNIQYF. This chain connects TRBV5-1 to TRBJ2-4; 8 bases are shared with TRBD1. Germline trimming cut 4 bases from V and 2 bases from J; bases unmatched to any gene: 5. The CDR3 length is 15 residues. The germline V gene has CDR1 SGHRS and CDR2 YFSETQ.

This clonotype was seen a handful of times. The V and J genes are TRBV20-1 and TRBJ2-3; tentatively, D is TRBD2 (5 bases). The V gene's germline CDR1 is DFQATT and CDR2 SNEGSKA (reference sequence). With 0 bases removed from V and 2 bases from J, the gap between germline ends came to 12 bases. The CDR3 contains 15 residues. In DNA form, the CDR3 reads TGCAGTGCTAGAGATCGGGTGAGGGTCACAGATACGCAGTATTTT. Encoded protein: CSARDRVRVTDTQYF.

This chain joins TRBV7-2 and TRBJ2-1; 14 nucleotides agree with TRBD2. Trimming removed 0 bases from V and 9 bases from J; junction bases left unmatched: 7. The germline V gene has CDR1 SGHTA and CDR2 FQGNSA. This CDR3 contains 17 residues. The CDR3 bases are TGTGCCAGCAGCTTAGCGGGGACTAGCGGGAGATTCGGTGAGCAGTTCTTC. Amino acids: CASSLAGTSGRFGEQFF.

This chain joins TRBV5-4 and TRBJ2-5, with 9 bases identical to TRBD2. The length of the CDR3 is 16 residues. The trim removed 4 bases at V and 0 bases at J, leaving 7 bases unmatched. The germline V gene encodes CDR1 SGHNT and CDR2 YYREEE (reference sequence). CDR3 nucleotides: TGTGCCAGCAGCAACCAGCTAGCGGGGTACCAAGAGACCCAGTACTTC. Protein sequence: CASSNQLAGYQETQYF.

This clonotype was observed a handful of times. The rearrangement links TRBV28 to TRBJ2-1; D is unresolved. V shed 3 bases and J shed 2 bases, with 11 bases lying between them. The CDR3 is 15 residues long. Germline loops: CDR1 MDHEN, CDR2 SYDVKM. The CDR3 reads CASSFRHLAYNEQFF. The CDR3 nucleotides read TGTGCCAGCAGTTTTCGGCACCTGGCCTACAATGAGCAGTTCTTC.

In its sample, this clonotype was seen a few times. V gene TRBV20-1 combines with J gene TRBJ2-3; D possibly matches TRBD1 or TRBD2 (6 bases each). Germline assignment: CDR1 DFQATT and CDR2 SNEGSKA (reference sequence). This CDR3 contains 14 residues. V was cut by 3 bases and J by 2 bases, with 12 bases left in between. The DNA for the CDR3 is TGCAGTGCTAGGGGGGGCGGCCTCACAGATACGCAGTATTTT. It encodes CSARGGGLTDTQYF.

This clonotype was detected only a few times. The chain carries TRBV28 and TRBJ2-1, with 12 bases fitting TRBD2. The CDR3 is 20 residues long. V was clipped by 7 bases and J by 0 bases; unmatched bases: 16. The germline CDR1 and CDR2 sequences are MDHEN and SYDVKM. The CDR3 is CASTNPSGLAGGSSYNEQFF. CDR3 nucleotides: TGTGCCAGCACCAACCCATCCGGGCTAGCGGGAGGGAGCTCCTACAATGAGCAGTTCTTC.

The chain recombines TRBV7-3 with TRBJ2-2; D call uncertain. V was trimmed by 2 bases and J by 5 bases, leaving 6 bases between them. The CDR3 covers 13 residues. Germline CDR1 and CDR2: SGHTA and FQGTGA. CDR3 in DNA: TGTGCCAGCAGCTTAGGGTGGACCGGGGAGCTGTTTTTT. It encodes CASSLGWTGELFF.

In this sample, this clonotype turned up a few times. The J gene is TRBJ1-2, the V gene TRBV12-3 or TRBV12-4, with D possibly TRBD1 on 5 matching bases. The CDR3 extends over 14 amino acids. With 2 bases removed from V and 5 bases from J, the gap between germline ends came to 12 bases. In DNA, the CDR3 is TGTGCCAGCAGTTTATCGGGCAGGGCGTATGGCTACACCTTC. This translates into CASSLSGRAYGYTF.

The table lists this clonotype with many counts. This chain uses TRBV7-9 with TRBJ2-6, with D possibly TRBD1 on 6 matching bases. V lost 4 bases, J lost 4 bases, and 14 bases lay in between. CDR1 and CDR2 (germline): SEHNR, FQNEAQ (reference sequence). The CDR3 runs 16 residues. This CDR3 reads CASSSSGVGGANVLTF. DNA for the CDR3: TGTGCCAGCAGCTCCTCAGGGGTAGGCGGGGCCAACGTCCTGACTTTC.

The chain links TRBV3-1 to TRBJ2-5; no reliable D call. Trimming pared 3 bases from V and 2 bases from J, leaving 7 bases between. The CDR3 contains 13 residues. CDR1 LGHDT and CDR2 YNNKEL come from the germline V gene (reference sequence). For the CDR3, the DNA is TGTGCCAGCAGCCATAACCGTCAAGAGACCCAGTACTTC. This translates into CASSHNRQETQYF.

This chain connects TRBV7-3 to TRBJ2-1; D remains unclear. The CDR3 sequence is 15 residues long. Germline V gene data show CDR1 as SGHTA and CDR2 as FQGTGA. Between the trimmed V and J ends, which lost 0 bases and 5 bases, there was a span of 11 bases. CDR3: CASSLTGRKDNEQFF. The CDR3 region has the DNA TGTGCCAGCAGCTTAACCGGCAGGAAGGACAATGAGCAGTTCTTC.

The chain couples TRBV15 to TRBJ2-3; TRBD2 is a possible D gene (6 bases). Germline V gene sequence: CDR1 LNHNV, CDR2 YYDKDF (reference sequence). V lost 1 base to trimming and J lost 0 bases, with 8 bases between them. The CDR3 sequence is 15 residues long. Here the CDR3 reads CATSRAGASTDTQYF. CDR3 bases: TGTGCCACCAGCAGAGCGGGAGCGAGCACAGATACGCAGTATTTT.

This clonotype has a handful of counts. CDR3 in amino acids: CASSLGDRGGSYNSPLHF. The CDR3 DNA reads as TGTGCCAGCAGCTTAGGAGACAGGGGAGGCTCCTATAATTCACCCCTCCACTTT. V gene TRBV11-2 combines with J gene TRBJ1-6; 8 nucleotides agree with TRBD1. J lost 0 bases, V lost 1 base, and 5 bases had no gene match. The CDR3 has 18 amino acids. Per germline, CDR1 SGHAT and CDR2 FQNNGV.

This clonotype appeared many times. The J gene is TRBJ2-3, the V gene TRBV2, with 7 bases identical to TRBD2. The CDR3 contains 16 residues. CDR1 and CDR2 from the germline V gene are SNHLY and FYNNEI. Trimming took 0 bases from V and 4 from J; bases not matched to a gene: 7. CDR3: CASSEALAGGADTQYF. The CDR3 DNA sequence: TGTGCCAGCAGTGAAGCGTTAGCGGGCGGGGCAGATACGCAGTATTTT.

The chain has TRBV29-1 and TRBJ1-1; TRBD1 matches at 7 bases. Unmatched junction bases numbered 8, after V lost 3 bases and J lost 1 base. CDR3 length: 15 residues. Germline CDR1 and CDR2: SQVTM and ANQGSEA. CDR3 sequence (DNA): TGCAGCGTTGAGTCCCCCGGGACAGCGAACACTGAAGCTTTCTTT. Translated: CSVESPGTANTEAFF.

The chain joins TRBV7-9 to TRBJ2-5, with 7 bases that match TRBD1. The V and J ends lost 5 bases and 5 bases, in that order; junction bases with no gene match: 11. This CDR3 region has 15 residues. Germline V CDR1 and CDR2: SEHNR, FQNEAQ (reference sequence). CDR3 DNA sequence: TGTGCCAGCAGCCCTGACAGGGCCCGAGGGGAGACCCAGTACTTC. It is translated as CASSPDRARGETQYF.